The rows below give T cell receptor beta chains drawn from one sample of a study of Graves' ophthalmopathy and Graves' hyperthyroidism. A single record per CDR3 protein comes from TCRdb applying MiXCR to the multiplex PCR reads. The sample lists over a million distinct CDR3 sequences; approximately 35% were seen once. The sequenced sample was peripheral blood or thyroid tissue (not recorded which). The receptor source for this set is an adult man with Graves' hyperthyroidism. Each CDR3 is given with its conserved first and last residue. A D gene is named only where the DNA matches it firmly. Only part of the rows carry a size: once, few, many, or a class if the clone is expanded.

V: TRBV28
size: NA
J: TRBJ2-5
D: NA
DNA: TGTGCCAGCAGTTTAGGGGGGTCTGCGAGTGCGACCCAGTACTTC
CDR3: CASSLGGSASATQYF

V: TRBV11-2
size: NA
J: TRBJ2-5
D: NA
DNA: TGTGCCGGCAGGCCAACGGGGCTCCAAGAGACCCAGTACTTC
CDR3: CAGRPTGLQETQYF

V: TRBV10-3
size: few
J: TRBJ2-5
D: NA
DNA: TGTGCCACAAGACGGGAGAAAGAGACCCAGTACTTC
CDR3: CATRREKETQYF

V: TRBV7-6
size: many
J: TRBJ2-2
D: TRBD2
DNA: TGTGCCAGCAGCCCGCGACTAGCGGGGGAGCGGAACACCGGGGAGCTGTTTTTT
CDR3: CASSPRLAGERNTGELFF

V: TRBV25-1
size: few
J: TRBJ2-7
D: NA
DNA: TGTGCCAGCAGTGGGGTTTTGTGGGGGCGACAGACCTCCTACGAGCAGTACTTC
CDR3: CASSGVLWGRQTSYEQYF

V: TRBV6-5
size: NA
J: TRBJ2-1
D: TRBD1
DNA: TGTGCCAGCATGAGGACAGGACAAAGCGATGAGCAGTTCTTC
CDR3: CASMRTGQSDEQFF

V: TRBV20-1
size: many
J: TRBJ2-5
D: TRBD2
DNA: TGCAGTCGGACTAGCGGGGGGCAAGAGACCCAGTACTTC
CDR3: CSRTSGGQETQYF

V: TRBV4-3
size: few
J: TRBJ1-6
D: TRBD1
DNA: TGCGCCAGCAGCCAAGTTCCTCAGGGGGTCATTCCCCTCCACTTT
CDR3: CASSQVPQGVIPLHF

V: TRBV29-1
size: many
J: TRBJ2-7
D: NA
DNA: TGCAGCGTTGAAGATCTTGAGGGTAGGGACTACGAGCAGTACTTC
CDR3: CSVEDLEGRDYEQYF

V: TRBV29-1
size: NA
J: TRBJ2-7
D: NA
DNA: TGCAGCGTTGTGTCCCCCCGGTGGGGTGGCGAGCAGTACTTC
CDR3: CSVVSPRWGGEQYF

V: TRBV12-3/TRBV12-4
size: many
J: TRBJ2-7
D: TRBD1
DNA: TGTGCCAGCAGTAACCAGGTGGGACAGGGTTCCTACGAGCAGTACTTC
CDR3: CASSNQVGQGSYEQYF

V: TRBV9
size: few
J: TRBJ1-3
D: TRBD1
DNA: TGTGCCAGCAGCGTAGTCGACAGGGGGATGAACACCATATATTTT
CDR3: CASSVVDRGMNTIYF

V: TRBV6-2/TRBV6-3
size: NA
J: TRBJ2-7
D: TRBD1
DNA: TGTGCCAGCACTAAAAGACAGGGCCCCGAGCAGTACTTC
CDR3: CASTKRQGPEQYF

V: TRBV6-5
size: NA
J: TRBJ1-2
D: NA
DNA: TGTGCCAGCAGTAAGACAGTGAACTATGGCTACACCTTC
CDR3: CASSKTVNYGYTF

V: TRBV5-6
size: many
J: TRBJ2-6
D: NA
DNA: TGTGCCAGCAGCTTTCCCTCCGGCGTCCTGACTTTC
CDR3: CASSFPSGVLTF

V: TRBV10-3
size: many
J: TRBJ2-7
D: TRBD1
DNA: TGTGCCATTTCCGGGACAGGTACCTACGAGCAGTACTTC
CDR3: CAISGTGTYEQYF

V: TRBV6-5
size: few
J: TRBJ1-2
D: NA
DNA: TGTGCCAGCAGTAACGGTGTGTATGGCTACACCTTC
CDR3: CASSNGVYGYTF

V: TRBV5-1
size: many
J: TRBJ2-7
D: NA
DNA: TGCGCCAGCAGCAGCTCGCCCGGGCAAGGGGAGCAGTACTTC
CDR3: CASSSSPGQGEQYF

V: TRBV6-6
size: few
J: TRBJ2-7
D: NA
DNA: TGTGCCAGCAGTCCCCGGATGGCTTTCTACGAGCAGTACTTC
CDR3: CASSPRMAFYEQYF

V: TRBV2
size: NA
J: TRBJ1-5
D: NA
DNA: TGTGCCAGCAGTGACCGGGCCCTACTTAGCAATCAGCCCCAGCATTTT
CDR3: CASSDRALLSNQPQHF

V: TRBV4-3
size: NA
J: TRBJ2-7
D: TRBD2
DNA: TGCGCCAGCAGCCAAGGGCTCTTAGGACTAGCGGCTTCTCCTATCGACGAGCAGTACTTC
CDR3: CASSQGLLGLAASPIDEQYF

V: TRBV24-1
size: many
J: TRBJ2-7
D: TRBD1
DNA: TGTGCCACCAGTGATAAATCCGACAGGGTCGGGGAGCAGTACTTC
CDR3: CATSDKSDRVGEQYF

V: TRBV29-1
size: many
J: TRBJ2-7
D: TRBD1
DNA: TGCAGCGTCCGACAGGGGACCTACGAGCAGTACTTC
CDR3: CSVRQGTYEQYF

V: TRBV13
size: many
J: TRBJ1-2
D: NA
DNA: TGTGCCAGCAGGACACAGGGAGGGCGGGGCTACACCTTC
CDR3: CASRTQGGRGYTF

V: TRBV6-6
size: NA
J: TRBJ1-6
D: NA
DNA: TGTGCCAGCAGTTACTCGAAGGGCTTGAATTCACCCCTCCACTTT
CDR3: CASSYSKGLNSPLHF

V: TRBV7-6
size: many
J: TRBJ1-6
D: NA
DNA: TGTGCCAGCAGCCCAACAAGGGGGTCACCCCTCCACTTT
CDR3: CASSPTRGSPLHF

V: TRBV6-6
size: NA
J: TRBJ1-6
D: NA
DNA: TGTGCCAGCATAGACTACTTTTCCAATTCACCCCTCCACTTT
CDR3: CASIDYFSNSPLHF

V: TRBV20-1
size: NA
J: TRBJ2-2
D: TRBD2
DNA: TGCAGTGCTAGGGGAGGGACTAGCGGTACCGGGGAGCTGTTTTTT
CDR3: CSARGGTSGTGELFF

V: TRBV7-2
size: NA
J: TRBJ2-2
D: NA
DNA: TGTGCCAGCAGCTTAGAACCCTCAGGGGTGGTCACCGGGGAGCTGTTTTTT
CDR3: CASSLEPSGVVTGELFF

V: TRBV7-2
size: many
J: TRBJ2-7
D: NA
DNA: TGTGCCAGCAGCTTAGGATCCCAGAACGAGCAGTACTTC
CDR3: CASSLGSQNEQYF

V: TRBV20-1
size: NA
J: TRBJ2-7
D: NA
DNA: TGCAGTGCTATTACAGGGCGTCGTTTCTACGAGCAGTACTTC
CDR3: CSAITGRRFYEQYF

V: TRBV9
size: NA
J: TRBJ1-2
D: TRBD1
DNA: TGTGCCAGCAGCCAAGATTTGGCAGGGGGCGAAATTGGCTACACCTTC
CDR3: CASSQDLAGGEIGYTF

V: TRBV20-1
size: many
J: TRBJ1-5
D: NA
DNA: TGCAGTGCTAGAGATTTGGAGGGCGGCAATCAGCCCCAGCATTTT
CDR3: CSARDLEGGNQPQHF

V: TRBV29-1
size: once
J: TRBJ2-7
D: TRBD2
DNA: TGCAGTCTAGCGGGGGGGCGGGAGCAGTACTTC
CDR3: CSLAGGREQYF

V: TRBV7-9
size: NA
J: TRBJ1-1
D: NA
DNA: TGTGCCAGCAGCTTGCAAACAAGGGGACTGACTGAAGCTTTCTTT
CDR3: CASSLQTRGLTEAFF

V: TRBV4-3
size: NA
J: TRBJ1-6
D: NA
DNA: TGCGCCAGCAGCCAAGTAGTGCTCGTCTATAATTCACCCCTCCACTTT
CDR3: CASSQVVLVYNSPLHF

V: TRBV13
size: many
J: TRBJ1-6
D: TRBD1
DNA: TGTGCCAGCAGTGGAACAGGGGAGTTGGGTTCACCCCTCCACTTT
CDR3: CASSGTGELGSPLHF

V: TRBV7-2
size: NA
J: TRBJ1-6
D: NA
DNA: TGTGCCAGCAGCTTACAGGGAGTCTATAATTCACCCCTCCACTTT
CDR3: CASSLQGVYNSPLHF

V: TRBV7-9
size: NA
J: TRBJ2-2
D: TRBD1
DNA: TGTGCCAGCAGCTGGGAAGGGACAGGGATGATTCTACGGGAGCTGTTTTTT
CDR3: CASSWEGTGMILRELFF

V: TRBV30
size: NA
J: TRBJ1-2
D: NA
DNA: TGTGCCTGGAGTGAGATGCGCTATGGCTACACCTTC
CDR3: CAWSEMRYGYTF

V: TRBV20-1
size: NA
J: TRBJ2-7
D: NA
DNA: TGCAGTGCCGATGACAGTGCTGACGGTGCGTACGAGCAGTACTTC
CDR3: CSADDSADGAYEQYF